One and the same sample provided the 27 T cell receptor beta chains below, sequenced in a study of post-analysis software for immune sequencing data. Overall study results and limits: A few TRBV segments, TRBV5-6, TRBV5-1 and TRBV20-1 among them, were found more frequent in patients than controls.

These TCRs' antigens remain unknown. Each TCR beta cDNA library carried unique molecular identifiers. One entry per CDR3 protein results from TCRdb running MiXCR on the PCR reads. The repertoire holds about 770,000 distinct CDR3 sequences, with more than 45% as singletons. Sequences were obtained from blood. The receptors were sampled from a girl under 18 with multiple sclerosis.

This chain joins TRBV20-1 and TRBJ2-7; TRBD1 or TRBD2 may be the D gene (5 bases each). V lost 1 base and J lost 6, with 16 bases in between. Germline CDR1 is DFQATT and CDR2 is SNEGSKA (reference sequence). The CDR3 has 14 residues. CDR3 loop: CSARVGAGLGEQYF. For the CDR3, the DNA is TGCAGTGCTAGAGTCGGGGCAGGGTTGGGCGAGCAGTACTTC.

The chain is built from TRBV6-6 and TRBJ2-1, with 12 positions matching TRBD2. This CDR3 is built from 17 residues. V shed 4 bases, J shed 0 bases, and the junction held 4 bases outside the gene matches. Germline lookup yields CDR1 MNHNY and CDR2 SVGAGI (reference sequence). The CDR3 reads CASSFVTSGSSYNEQFF. The CDR3 region has the DNA TGTGCCAGCAGTTTTGTGACTAGCGGGAGCTCCTACAATGAGCAGTTCTTC.

The chain carries TRBV5-1 and TRBJ1-2; a possible D gene is TRBD1 (5 bases). Trimming removed 4 bases from V and 4 bases from J, with 17 bases in between. CDR1 is SGHRS and CDR2 is YFSETQ in the germline V gene. The CDR3 loop spans 15 amino acids. CDR3: CASSVRPGDAYGYTF. The CDR3 DNA is TGCGCCAGCAGCGTCCGTCCGGGGGACGCCTATGGCTACACCTTC.

The gene calls are TRBV27 and TRBJ1-2; the match to TRBD1 covers 11 bases. Germline trimming cut 0 bases from V and 4 bases from J; bases unmatched to any gene: 1. Germline assignment: CDR1 MNHEY and CDR2 SMNVEV (reference sequence). This CDR3 is built from 15 residues. This CDR3 is CASSLSGTGGYGYTF. CDR3 nucleotides: TGTGCCAGCAGTTTATCGGGGACAGGGGGCTATGGCTACACCTTC.

The chain employs TRBV6-5 and TRBJ2-4; either TRBD1 or TRBD2 may supply D (6 bases each). The DNA end favors TRBJ2-7, so the J call may be wrong. The CDR3 is 14 residues long. CDR1 is MNHEY and CDR2 is SVGAGI in the germline V gene. The CDR3 nucleotides are TGTGCCAGCAGTTACCTGACTGGGGGGCACGAGCAGTACTTC. Protein: CASSYLTGGHEQYF.

This chain connects TRBV5-1 to TRBJ2-5, with 8 bases lining up with TRBD2. After removal of 6 bases from V and 1 base from J, the junction contained 5 bases not matched to a gene. CDR1 SGHRS and CDR2 YFSETQ come from the germline V gene. The CDR3 totals 14 residues. DNA of the CDR3: TGCGCCAGCACCCCGCGGGAGGTCCAAGAGACCCAGTACTTC. It encodes CASTPREVQETQYF.

This clonotype was picked up a small number of times. The CDR3 spells CASSYWGSEQFF. The DNA of the CDR3 is TGTGCCAGCAGTTATTGGGGCAGTGAGCAGTTCTTC. The V and J genes are TRBV6-5 and TRBJ2-1, with a tentative D call TRBD1 (5 bases). V lost 3 bases and J 9 bases, leaving 9 bases between the germline ends. CDR1 and CDR2 (germline): MNHEY, SVGAGI. CDR3 size: 12 residues.

The chain links TRBV7-2 to TRBJ1-2, with a possible D match to TRBD1 (6 bases). In germline, CDR1 is SGHTA, CDR2 FQGNSA. CDR3 length: 15 residues. V was pared by 4 bases and J by 2 bases, with 14 bases between. In DNA, the CDR3 is TGTGCCAGCAGCTACCCGGGGGCCCCAAACTATGGCTACACCTTC. It specifies CASSYPGAPNYGYTF. The complete variable domain, with remaining parts taken from reference TRBV7-2 and TRBJ1-2, reads GAGVSQSPSNKVTEKGKDVELRCDPISGHTALYWYRQSLGQGLEFLIYFQGNSAPDKSGLPSDRFSAERTGGSVSTLTIQRTQQEDSAVYLCASSYPGAPNYGYTFGSGTRLTVV.

In its sample, this clonotype was seen a few times. The chain has TRBV20-1 and TRBJ1-1, with D uncertain. Per germline, CDR1 DFQATT and CDR2 SNEGSKA (reference sequence). Deletions cut 1 base from V and 2 bases from J, with 5 bases between. The CDR3 length is 12 residues. The CDR3 sequence: CSARGPNTEAFF. CDR3 DNA: TGCAGTGCTAGAGGGCCCAACACTGAAGCTTTCTTT.

The table lists this clonotype with a few counts. This chain connects TRBV7-8 to TRBJ2-1; D remains unclear. CDR1 is SGHVS and CDR2 is FQNEAQ in the germline V gene. Deletions cut 3 bases from V and 6 bases from J, with 9 bases between. CDR3 length equals 13 residues. The CDR3 loop reads CASSLVGVNEQFF. CDR3 DNA: TGTGCCAGCAGCTTGGTTGGGGTCAATGAGCAGTTCTTC.

This chain joins TRBV7-3 and TRBJ2-3; D is possibly TRBD2 (5 bases). Trimming took off 5 bases at V and 2 bases at J, with 17 bases between the two ends. This CDR3 is 16 amino acids long. Germline CDR1 SGHTA, CDR2 FQGTGA. The CDR3 DNA sequence: TGTGCCAGCAGCCCCGGCGGAAGCGGATACACAGATACGCAGTATTTT. Translation gives CASSPGGSGYTDTQYF.

For this clonotype: A junction boundary mismatches the germline segment, possibly from a read error. This chain joins TRBV7-2 and TRBJ2-3; TRBD1 is a possible D gene (5 bases). The CDR3 has 11 residues. CDR1 is SGHTA, CDR2 FQGNSA, per germline. CDR3 amino acids: CASSLTDTHYF. The DNA for the CDR3 is TGTGCCAGCAGCTTGACAGATACGCACTATTTT. The full variable domain, its missing parts supplied by reference TRBV7-2 and TRBJ2-3, is GAGVSQSPSNKVTEKGKDVELRCDPISGHTALYWYRQSLGQGLEFLIYFQGNSAPDKSGLPSDRFSAERTGGSVSTLTIQRTQQEDSAVYLCASSLTDTHYFGPGTRLTVL.

The rearrangement links TRBV5-1 to TRBJ2-7, with D unresolved. The CDR3 loop spans 15 amino acids. Germline V gene data show CDR1 as SGHRS and CDR2 as YFSETQ. V lost 0 bases, J lost 3 bases, and 13 bases lay in between. The CDR3 DNA is TGCGCCAGCAGCTTGGTCCCCCTGCCGGGCTACGAGCAGTACTTC. Protein: CASSLVPLPGYEQYF.

J is TRBJ1-1 and V is TRBV6-5; no clear D. The CDR3 has 14 residues. CDR1 and CDR2 from the germline V gene are MNHEY and SVGAGI. Trimming removed 6 bases at V and 10 bases at J, with 21 bases between. The CDR3 protein is CASRVSLASDGAFF. In DNA form, the CDR3 reads TGTGCCAGCAGGGTTTCTCTCGCTTCGGACGGAGCTTTCTTT.

This clonotype was recorded only once. The rearrangement uses TRBV7-2 and TRBJ2-5, with TRBD2 as a possible D gene (5 bases). The CDR3 totals 14 residues. Germline V gene data show CDR1 as SGHTA and CDR2 as FQGNSA. The V end was cut by 1 base, the J end by 11 bases, with 17 bases between. DNA for the CDR3: TGTGCCAGCAGCTTAGACGTAGCGAGATATGGGCAGTACTTC. Its translation: CASSLDVARYGQYF. Full variable domain (outside the CDR3, taken from reference TRBV7-2 and TRBJ2-5): GAGVSQSPSNKVTEKGKDVELRCDPISGHTALYWYRQSLGQGLEFLIYFQGNSAPDKSGLPSDRFSAERTGGSVSTLTIQRTQQEDSAVYLCASSLDVARYGQYFGPGTRLLVL.

The rearrangement uses TRBV20-1 and TRBJ1-2; 9 bases are shared with TRBD1. The CDR3 length is 16 residues. The V segment lost 3 bases and the J segment 3 bases; nucleotides outside the gene matches: 11. CDR1 and CDR2 from the germline V gene are DFQATT and SNEGSKA (reference sequence). Here the CDR3 reads CSASGDRVGMDYGYTF. DNA of the CDR3: TGCAGTGCTAGTGGGGACAGGGTGGGAATGGACTATGGCTACACCTTC.

DNA of the CDR3: TGCAGCGTTGGACAGGGGGGTAATTCACCCCTCCACTTT. Its protein product is CSVGQGGNSPLHF. The chain links TRBV29-1 to TRBJ1-6, with 9 nucleotides matching TRBD1. This CDR3 has 13 amino acids. Trimming removed 4 bases from V and 6 bases from J; junction bases left unmatched: 1. CDR1 is SQVTM, CDR2 ANQGSEA, per germline.

This sequence joins TRBV6-5 and TRBJ2-7, with 8 bases identical to TRBD1. This CDR3 has 16 residues. V lost 6 bases and J lost 4; bases outside the gene matches: 14. CDR1 and CDR2 from the germline V gene are MNHEY and SVGAGI. CDR3 sequence: CASRPFDRGILYEQYF. CDR3 bases: TGTGCCAGCAGACCTTTTGACAGGGGTATATTGTACGAGCAGTACTTC.

The rearrangement links TRBV20-1 to TRBJ2-7, with D hard to call. Germline loops: CDR1 DFQATT, CDR2 SNEGSKA (reference sequence). There are 14 residues in the CDR3. V dropped 1 base and J dropped 9 bases, with 19 bases sitting between them. The CDR3 spells CSARGPEGPMGQYF. The DNA for the CDR3 is TGCAGTGCTAGAGGTCCGGAAGGGCCCATGGGGCAGTACTTC.

Here the CDR3 reads CASSLRRESYNEQFF. Written as DNA, the CDR3 is TGCGCCAGCAGCTTGAGGCGGGAGTCCTACAATGAGCAGTTCTTC. The rearrangement joins TRBV5-1 to TRBJ2-1, with 7 bases fitting TRBD2. After removal of 1 base from V and 1 base from J, the junction contained 2 bases not matched to a gene. The V gene's germline CDR1 is SGHRS and CDR2 YFSETQ. The CDR3 sequence is 15 residues long.

As for this clonotype: This CDR3 is missing its conserved last phenylalanine or tryptophan, likely due to a read error. This chain uses TRBV20-1 with TRBJ2-3, with 12 bases lining up with TRBD2. With 5 bases clipped from V and 7 bases from J, the junction kept 10 bases outside the gene matches. Germline-derived CDR1 and CDR2 are DFQATT and SNEGSKA (reference sequence). This CDR3 comprises 15 residues. This CDR3 reads CSADEGTSGPHTQYV. The CDR3 DNA follows: TGCAGTGCTGACGAAGGGACTAGCGGGCCCCATACGCAGTATGTT.

This chain connects TRBV20-1 to TRBJ2-4; D is perhaps TRBD1 (6 bases). V lost 6 bases and J 13 bases, leaving 25 bases between the germline ends. CDR3 size: 14 residues. CDR1 and CDR2 (germline): DFQATT, SNEGSKA (reference sequence). The CDR3, as DNA: TGCAGTGCAGAGGGGGAGCGGAGAAACGAAGAGCAGTACTTC. Protein product: CSAEGERRNEEQYF.

V usage is TRBV29-1 and J usage is TRBJ2-1; TRBD2 matches at 15 bases. Trimming removed 6 bases from V and 0 bases from J; junction bases left unmatched: 6. The germline gives CDR1 SQVTM, CDR2 ANQGSEA. The CDR3 consists of 17 residues. The CDR3 DNA follows: TGCAGCGTGGCGGGGACTAGCGGGAGGAGCTCCTACAATGAGCAGTTCTTC. As protein: CSVAGTSGRSSYNEQFF.

CDR3 in amino acids: CASSQALGQGSYEQYF. The CDR3, as DNA: TGCGCCAGCAGCCAAGCATTGGGACAGGGGAGCTACGAGCAGTACTTC. V and J are TRBV4-1 and TRBJ2-7; 10 nucleotides line up with TRBD1. Trimming at V came to 1 base and at J to 3 bases, leaving 6 bases not matched to a gene. Germline lookup yields CDR1 MGHRA and CDR2 YSYEKL. This CDR3 is 16 amino acids long.

V usage is TRBV9 and J usage is TRBJ2-1; unclear D gene. V gave up 4 bases and J gave up 0 bases, with 14 bases separating them. Germline CDR1 and CDR2: SGDLS and YYNGEE. This CDR3 is 16 amino acids long. CDR3 DNA sequence: TGTGCCAGCAGCAAGAAGGGCGGCAGCTCCTACAATGAGCAGTTCTTC. Protein product: CASSKKGGSSYNEQFF.

This clonotype came up many times. V usage is TRBV20-1 and J usage is TRBJ2-3; D ambiguous. CDR3 size: 13 residues. CDR1 is DFQATT, CDR2 SNEGSKA, per germline (reference sequence). Trimming left V 0 bases short and J 3 bases short, with 7 bases between. The DNA for the CDR3 is TGCAGTGCTAGAGATCACCCAACAGATACGCAGTATTTT. Translated: CSARDHPTDTQYF.

The rearrangement joins TRBV24-1 to TRBJ2-1; TRBD1 matches 10 bases. CDR1 and CDR2 (germline): KGHDR, SFDVKD. This CDR3 region has 14 residues. V shed 7 bases, J shed 8 bases, and the junction held 7 bases outside the gene matches. CDR3 coding DNA: TGTGCCACCAGCGACAGGGGGCGCGGCGATGAGCAGTTCTTC. Its protein is CATSDRGRGDEQFF.